The entry below describes one TCR beta chain. The antigen remains unidentified. The CDR3 has 14 residues. The J segment lost 5 bases and the V segment lost 1 base, leaving 5 bases of the junction unmatched. The germline V gene encodes CDR1 SEHNR and CDR2 FQNEAQ (reference sequence). The data stem from a study of cytomegalovirus exposure and HLA in healthy donors. Overall study results and limits: The listing of 150 to 200 TCR beta chains classed them as cytomegalovirus-associated. An ancestry cluster, one associated with Asian ancestry, reportedly showed fewer N-insertions than the approximately 720-donor mean in a later analysis. Highly shared variants forming one cluster were likely a sequencing artifact. It emerged from a later analysis that several of the most significant clusters appeared to be linked to common viral pathogens.

The PCR used 60 Vbeta and 13 Jbeta primers. Assay: immunoSEQ multiplex PCR; the TCRdb copy retains only in-frame clones and omits some. Counted here are approximately 87,000 clones, under 90% occurring once; the ten biggest clones make up around 4.2%. The chain links TRBV7-9 to TRBJ2-7; 7 bases match TRBD2. This TCR derives from a woman aged 65 to 85 in good health and CMV-seropositive. Specimen: PBMCs. The CDR3 bases are TGTGCCAGCAGCTTAGAGGGAGGGTACAACGAGCAGTACTTC. Translating gives CASSLEGGYNEQYF.